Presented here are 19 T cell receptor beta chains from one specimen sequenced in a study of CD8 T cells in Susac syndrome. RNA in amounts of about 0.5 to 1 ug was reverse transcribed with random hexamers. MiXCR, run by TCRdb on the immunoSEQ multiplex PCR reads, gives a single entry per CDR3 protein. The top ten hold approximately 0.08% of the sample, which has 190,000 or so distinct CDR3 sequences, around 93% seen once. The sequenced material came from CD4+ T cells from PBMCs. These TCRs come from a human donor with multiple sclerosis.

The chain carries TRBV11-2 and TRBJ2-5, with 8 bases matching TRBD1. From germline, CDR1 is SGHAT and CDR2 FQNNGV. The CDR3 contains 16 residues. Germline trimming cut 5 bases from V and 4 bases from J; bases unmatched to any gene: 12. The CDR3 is CASSPFAGTGGETQYF. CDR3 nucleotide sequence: TGTGCCAGCAGCCCCTTCGCCGGGACAGGCGGAGAGACCCAGTACTTC.

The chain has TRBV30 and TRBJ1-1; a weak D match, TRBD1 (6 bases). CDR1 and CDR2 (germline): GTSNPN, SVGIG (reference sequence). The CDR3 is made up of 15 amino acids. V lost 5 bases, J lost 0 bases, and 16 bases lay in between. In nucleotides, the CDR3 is TGTGCCTGGGCCCAACCGCAGGGGATGAACACTGAAGCTTTCTTT. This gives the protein CAWAQPQGMNTEAFF.

CDR3 DNA sequence: TGTGCCAGCAGCAGGACTAGCGGGGGGATTTACAATGAGCAGTTCTTC. Its translation: CASSRTSGGIYNEQFF. J is TRBJ2-1 and V is TRBV11-2; 14 nucleotides agree with TRBD2. The V gene's germline CDR1 is SGHAT and CDR2 FQNNGV. This CDR3 comprises 16 residues. Trimming took 5 bases from V and 4 from J; bases not matched to a gene: 4.

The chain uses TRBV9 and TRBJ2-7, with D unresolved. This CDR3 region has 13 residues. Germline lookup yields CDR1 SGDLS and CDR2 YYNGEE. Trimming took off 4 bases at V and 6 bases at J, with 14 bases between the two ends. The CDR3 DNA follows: TGTGCCAGCAGCTTAGCTCCCCCCTCCGAGCAGTACTTC. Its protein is CASSLAPPSEQYF.

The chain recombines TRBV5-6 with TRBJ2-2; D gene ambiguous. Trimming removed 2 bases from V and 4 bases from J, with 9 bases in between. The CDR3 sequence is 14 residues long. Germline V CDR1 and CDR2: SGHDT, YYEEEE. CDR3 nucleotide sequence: TGTGCCAGCAGCTTCTCAAGCAGCACCGGGGAGCTGTTTTTT. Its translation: CASSFSSSTGELFF.

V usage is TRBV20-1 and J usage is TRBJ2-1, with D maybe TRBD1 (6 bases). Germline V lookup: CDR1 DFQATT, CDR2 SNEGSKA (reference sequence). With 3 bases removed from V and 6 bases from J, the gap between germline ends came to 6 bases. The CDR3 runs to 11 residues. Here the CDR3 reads CSARDSNEQFF. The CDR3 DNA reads TGCAGTGCTAGGGACAGCAATGAGCAGTTCTTC.

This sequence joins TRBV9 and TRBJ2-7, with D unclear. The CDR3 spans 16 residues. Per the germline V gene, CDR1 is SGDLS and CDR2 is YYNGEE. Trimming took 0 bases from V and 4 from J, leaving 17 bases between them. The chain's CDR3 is CASSVGGRHLVYEQYF. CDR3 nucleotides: TGTGCCAGCAGCGTAGGAGGCAGACATCTCGTTTACGAGCAGTACTTC.

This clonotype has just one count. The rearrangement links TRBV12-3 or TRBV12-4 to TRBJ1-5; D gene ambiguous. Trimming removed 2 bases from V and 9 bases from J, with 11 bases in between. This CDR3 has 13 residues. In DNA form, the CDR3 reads TGTGCCAGCAGTTTAAGGGATAAGCGGCCCCAGCATTTT. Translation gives CASSLRDKRPQHF.

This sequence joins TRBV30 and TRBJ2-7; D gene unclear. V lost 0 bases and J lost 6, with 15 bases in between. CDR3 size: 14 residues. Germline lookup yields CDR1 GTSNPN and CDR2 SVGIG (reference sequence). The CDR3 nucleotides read TGTGCCTGGAGTGTACTGTCGAGTAGGAGCGAGCAGTACTTC. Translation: CAWSVLSSRSEQYF.

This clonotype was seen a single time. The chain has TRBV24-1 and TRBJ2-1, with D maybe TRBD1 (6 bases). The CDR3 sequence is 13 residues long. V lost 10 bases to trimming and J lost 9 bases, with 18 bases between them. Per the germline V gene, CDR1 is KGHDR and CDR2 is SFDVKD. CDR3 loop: CATEITGYGEQFF. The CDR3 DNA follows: TGTGCCACGGAAATCACAGGGTACGGTGAGCAGTTCTTC.

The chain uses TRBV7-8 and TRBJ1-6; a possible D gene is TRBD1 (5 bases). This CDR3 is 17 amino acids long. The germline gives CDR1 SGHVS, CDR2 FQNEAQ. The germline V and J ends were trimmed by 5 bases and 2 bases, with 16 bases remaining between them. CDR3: CASSPYRIVPYNSPLHF. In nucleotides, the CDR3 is TGTGCCAGCAGCCCGTACAGGATCGTCCCCTATAATTCACCCCTCCACTTT. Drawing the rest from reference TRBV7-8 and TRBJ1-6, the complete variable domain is GAGVSQSPRYKVAKRGQDVALRCDPISGHVSLFWYQQALGQGPEFLTYFQNEAQLDKSGLPSDRFFAERPEGSVSTLKIQRTQQEDSAVYLCASSPYRIVPYNSPLHFGNGTRLTVT.

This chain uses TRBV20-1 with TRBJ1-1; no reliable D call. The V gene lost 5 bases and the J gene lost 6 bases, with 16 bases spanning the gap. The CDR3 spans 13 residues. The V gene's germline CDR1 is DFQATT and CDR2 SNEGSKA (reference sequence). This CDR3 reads CSAGGSGYAEAFF. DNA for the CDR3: TGCAGTGCTGGAGGATCGGGATATGCTGAAGCTTTCTTT.

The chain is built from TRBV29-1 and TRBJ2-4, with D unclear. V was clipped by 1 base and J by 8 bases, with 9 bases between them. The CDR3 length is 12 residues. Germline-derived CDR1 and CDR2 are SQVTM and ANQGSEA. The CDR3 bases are TGCAGCGTTGAAGGAGTGGGCTACATTCAGTACTTC. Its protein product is CSVEGVGYIQYF.

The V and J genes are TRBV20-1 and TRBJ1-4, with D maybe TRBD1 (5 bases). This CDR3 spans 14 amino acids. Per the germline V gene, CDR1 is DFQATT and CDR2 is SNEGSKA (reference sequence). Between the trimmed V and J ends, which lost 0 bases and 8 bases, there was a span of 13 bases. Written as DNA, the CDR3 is TGCAGTGCTAGAGATCCGGGGACGGGAGAAAAACTGTTTTTT. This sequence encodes CSARDPGTGEKLFF.

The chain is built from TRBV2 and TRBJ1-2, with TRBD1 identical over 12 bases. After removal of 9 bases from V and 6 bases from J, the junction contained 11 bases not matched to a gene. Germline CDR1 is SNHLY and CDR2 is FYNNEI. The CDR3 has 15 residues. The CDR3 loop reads CARRTGTGGVDGYTF. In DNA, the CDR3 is TGTGCCAGACGAACCGGGACAGGGGGCGTTGATGGCTACACCTTC.

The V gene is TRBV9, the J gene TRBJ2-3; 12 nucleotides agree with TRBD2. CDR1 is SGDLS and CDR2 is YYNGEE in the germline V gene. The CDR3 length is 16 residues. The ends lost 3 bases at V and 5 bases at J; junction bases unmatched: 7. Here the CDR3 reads CASSAGLAGNGDTQYF. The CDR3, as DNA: TGTGCCAGCAGCGCCGGACTAGCGGGGAACGGAGATACGCAGTATTTT.

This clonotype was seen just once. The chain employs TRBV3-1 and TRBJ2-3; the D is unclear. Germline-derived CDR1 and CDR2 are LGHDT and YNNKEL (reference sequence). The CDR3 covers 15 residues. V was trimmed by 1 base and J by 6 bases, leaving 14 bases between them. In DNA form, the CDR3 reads TGTGCCAGCAGCCAAGTACCGTCAAAAGGGGATACGCAGTATTTT. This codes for CASSQVPSKGDTQYF.

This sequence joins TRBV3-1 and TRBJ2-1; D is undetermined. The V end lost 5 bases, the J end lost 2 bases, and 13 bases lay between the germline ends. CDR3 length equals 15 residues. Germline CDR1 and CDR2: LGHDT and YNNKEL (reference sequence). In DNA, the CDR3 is TGTGCCAGCAGCTCCGTTCCGGCGCCCTACAATGAGCAGTTCTTC. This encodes CASSSVPAPYNEQFF.

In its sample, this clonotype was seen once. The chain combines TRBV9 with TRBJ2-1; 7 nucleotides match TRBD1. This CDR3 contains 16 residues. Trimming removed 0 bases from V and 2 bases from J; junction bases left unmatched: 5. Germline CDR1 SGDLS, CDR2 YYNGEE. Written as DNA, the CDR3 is TGTGCCAGCAGCGTAGCTACAGGGGCTCCCTACAATGAGCAGTTCTTC. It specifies CASSVATGAPYNEQFF.